This T cell receptor beta chain appears in the sequencing data of a study of T cell repertoires in cytomegalovirus infection. TCRdb re-called the reads through MiXCR, storing one row per CDR3 protein. The sample carries about 300,000 distinct CDR3 sequences, around 9.6% recorded once. Turning to this clonotype: Antigen unknown.

Findings and limits, study-wide: HLA-C-restricted CMV clonotypes gave the most frequent clonotype in two of eight donors.

The V gene's germline CDR1 is SQVTM and CDR2 ANQGSEA. Germline trimming cut 4 bases from V and 4 bases from J; bases unmatched to any gene: 6. This CDR3 is 14 amino acids long. The receptor's source is a human donor in good health (CMV status not recorded). Some clones in this sample may be carry-over from other donors' samples. Material: PBMCs. The V and J genes are TRBV29-1 and TRBJ1-1; 10 bases match TRBD1. The CDR3 nucleotides read TGCAGCGTTGCCCGGGACAGGGGCGGCACTGAAGCTTTCTTT. It encodes CSVARDRGGTEAFF.